The sequence of this T cell receptor beta chain was determined in a study of CD8 T cells in Susac syndrome. Across the study: The Susac syndrome patients that were sequenced included about six with active disease and under 10 in remission.

Germline-derived CDR1 and CDR2 are SQVTM and ANQGSEA. Trimming stripped 3 bases from V and 3 bases from J, with 14 bases between. This CDR3 is built from 14 residues. The RNA input was 0.5 to 1 ug, and it was reverse transcribed with random hexamers. Amplification of TCR beta CDR3 spanned 54 Vbeta and 13 Jbeta via immunoSEQ multiplex PCR. TCRdb re-analysed the immunoSEQ multiplex PCR reads in MiXCR, keeping a single row per CDR3 protein. Of 170,000 or so distinct CDR3 sequences in the sample, just under 95% were seen once. The clonotype was recovered from a human donor with Susac syndrome. Sequencing input: CD4+ T cells from PBMCs. V usage is TRBV29-1 and J usage is TRBJ2-5, with TRBD2 as a possible D gene (5 bases). CDR3 amino acids: CSVESDSDEETQYF. As DNA, the CDR3 is TGCAGCGTTGAGTCAGATAGCGACGAAGAGACCCAGTACTTC.